The 28 T cell receptor beta chains given below trace back to one sample, sequenced in a study of cytomegalovirus exposure and HLA in healthy donors. The study ran its PCR with 60 Vbeta and 13 Jbeta primers. Assay: immunoSEQ multiplex PCR; the TCRdb copy retains only in-frame clones and omits some. The table lists more than 150,000 clones, roughly 82% of them singletons, with 1.5% in the top ten. Material for sequencing was PBMCs. These receptor sequences come from a man aged 35-49 years in good health and CMV-seronegative.

This chain connects TRBV7-2 to TRBJ2-2; TRBD2 agrees at 8 bases. V lost 0 bases to trimming and J lost 0 bases; unmatched junction nucleotides: 0. Germline-derived CDR1 and CDR2 are SGHTA and FQGNSA. The CDR3 has 16 amino acids. Written as DNA, the CDR3 is TGTGCCAGCAGCTTAGCTAGCGGGGCGAACACCGGGGAGCTGTTTTTT. Encoded protein: CASSLASGANTGELFF.

The chain combines TRBV6-5 with TRBJ1-2; TRBD1 might be the D (6 bases). Trimming left V 7 bases short and J 5 bases short, with 14 bases between. CDR1 and CDR2 from the germline V gene are MNHEY and SVGAGI. The length of the CDR3 is 13 residues. The DNA for the CDR3 is TGTGCCAGCACCCTAGCCAGGGGATATGGCTACACCTTC. Amino acids: CASTLARGYGYTF.

The CDR3 protein is CASSPLGLDTQYF. In nucleotides, the CDR3 is TGTGCCAGCAGCCCCTTGGGGCTAGATACGCAGTATTTT. This chain links TRBV7-2 with TRBJ2-3, with D possibly TRBD1 on 5 matching bases. There are 13 residues in the CDR3. V was shortened by 5 bases and J by 5 bases, with 11 bases between the two germline ends. Per germline, CDR1 SGHTA and CDR2 FQGNSA. The variable domain in full, with the rest retrieved from reference TRBV7-2 and TRBJ2-3, is GAGVSQSPSNKVTEKGKDVELRCDPISGHTALYWYRQSLGQGLEFLIYFQGNSAPDKSGLPSDRFSAERTGGSVSTLTIQRTQQEDSAVYLCASSPLGLDTQYFGPGTRLTVL.

The chain couples TRBV4-1 to TRBJ2-4, with D possibly being TRBD2 (6 bases). The germline gives CDR1 MGHRA, CDR2 YSYEKL. The CDR3 is made up of 17 amino acids. V lost 1 base and J lost 1, with 14 bases in between. The CDR3 sequence: CASSQGESGGAKNIQYF. In nucleotides, the CDR3 is TGCGCCAGCAGCCAAGGAGAATCCGGAGGGGCCAAAAACATTCAGTACTTC.

V gene TRBV6-1 combines with J gene TRBJ2-6; no firm D call. Germline V gives CDR1 MNHNS, CDR2 SASEGT. There are 15 residues in the CDR3. The V and J ends lost 7 bases and 0 bases respectively, with 10 bases between them. This CDR3 is CASKQSGSGANVLTF. CDR3 bases: TGTGCCAGCAAACAGTCAGGCTCTGGGGCCAACGTCCTGACTTTC.

This sequence joins TRBV18 and TRBJ2-7, with D unclear. V was pared by 3 bases and J by 4 bases, with 7 bases between. The CDR3 is 12 residues long. Germline values: CDR1 KGHSH, CDR2 LQKENI. The CDR3 DNA reads TGTGCCAGCTCACCCACATATTACGAGCAGTACTTC. It codes for CASSPTYYEQYF.

This clone was seen once. The CDR3 DNA reads TGTGCCAGCAGCCAGGCCGGGACAGGGGACAAAATCTATGGCTACACCTTC. Protein product: CASSQAGTGDKIYGYTF. The chain couples TRBV11-3 to TRBJ1-2; the match to TRBD1 covers 10 bases. Germline values: CDR1 SGHNT, CDR2 YENEEA. The J segment lost 4 bases and the V segment lost 5 bases, leaving 13 bases of the junction unmatched. This CDR3 is built from 17 residues.

This chain links TRBV7-6 with TRBJ2-1; D not certain. The CDR3 is made up of 12 amino acids. Germline assignment: CDR1 SGHVS and CDR2 FNYEAQ. The V end was cut by 4 bases, the J end by 4 bases, with 5 bases between. In DNA, the CDR3 is TGTGCCAGCAGCTCTCGGTACAATGAGCAGTTCTTC. Translation gives CASSSRYNEQFF.

In DNA form, the CDR3 reads TGTGCCTGGAGTCTTACTTTCCGTTTGGGGGGCTCCTACGAGCAGTACTTC. Amino acid sequence: CAWSLTFRLGGSYEQYF. This chain uses TRBV30 with TRBJ2-7; D is possibly TRBD2 (6 bases). The CDR3 has 17 amino acids. The V gene lost 2 bases and the J gene lost 0 bases, with 20 bases spanning the gap. Germline lookup yields CDR1 GTSNPN and CDR2 SVGIG (reference sequence).

The rearrangement links TRBV9 to TRBJ1-3; the D is unclear. The CDR3 totals 14 residues. Germline CDR1 SGDLS, CDR2 YYNGEE. Trimming shortened V by 0 bases and J by 2 bases, and 6 bases separated the two germline ends. CDR3 sequence: CASSVDLTGNTIYF. CDR3 DNA: TGTGCCAGCAGCGTAGATCTTACTGGAAACACCATATATTTT.

This clone was recorded once. The genes are TRBV6-5 and TRBJ2-1, with 7 bases aligning to TRBD1. This CDR3 comprises 16 residues. Germline V gene data show CDR1 as MNHEY and CDR2 as SVGAGI. J gave up 6 bases and V 4 bases, and 12 bases lay outside the gene matches. CDR3 protein: CASSFLGGAAGNEQFF. The CDR3 DNA follows: TGTGCCAGCAGTTTCTTAGGGGGCGCGGCGGGCAATGAGCAGTTCTTC.

The chain recombines TRBV7-9 with TRBJ1-1; D is ambiguous. Deletions cut 2 bases from V and 2 bases from J, with 6 bases between. The CDR3 is made up of 13 amino acids. Germline assignment: CDR1 SEHNR and CDR2 FQNEAQ (reference sequence). The CDR3 DNA sequence: TGTGCCAGCAGCTTAAGCGATAACACTGAAGCTTTCTTT. Translation gives CASSLSDNTEAFF.

The gene calls are TRBV18 and TRBJ2-1; 13 positions agree with TRBD2. The CDR3 length is 18 residues. Germline trimming cut 4 bases from V and 0 bases from J; bases unmatched to any gene: 6. In germline, CDR1 is KGHSH, CDR2 LQKENI. In nucleotides, the CDR3 is TGTGCCAGCTCACTCCGACTAGCGGGGGGACACTCCTACAATGAGCAGTTCTTC. Amino acids: CASSLRLAGGHSYNEQFF.

V and J are TRBV30 and TRBJ1-1, with D perhaps TRBD1 (6 bases). This CDR3 has 13 amino acids. Per the germline V gene, CDR1 is GTSNPN and CDR2 is SVGIG (reference sequence). With 2 bases removed from V and 5 bases from J, the gap between germline ends came to 12 bases. The CDR3 region has the DNA TGTGCCTGGAGTCGACAGGTGGGAACTGAAGCTTTCTTT. This gives the protein CAWSRQVGTEAFF.

The CDR3 coding sequence is TGTGCCAGCGGGGAGTATGGCTACACCTTC. It yields the protein CASGEYGYTF. The chain carries TRBV11-2 and TRBJ1-2, with unresolved D. This CDR3 spans 10 amino acids. CDR1 is SGHAT, CDR2 FQNNGV, per germline. The V gene lost 8 bases and the J gene lost 5 bases, with 6 bases spanning the gap.

The chain recombines TRBV28 with TRBJ1-3, with D maybe TRBD1 (5 bases). Per germline, CDR1 MDHEN and CDR2 SYDVKM. The CDR3 length is 14 residues. V shed 5 bases and J shed 4 bases, with 12 bases lying between them. CDR3 sequence: CASSAQGSGNTIYF. The CDR3 coding sequence is TGTGCCAGCAGTGCCCAGGGATCCGGAAACACCATATATTTT.

V and J are TRBV30 and TRBJ1-1, with D possibly being TRBD1 (5 bases). V lost 3 bases and J 11 bases, leaving 16 bases between the germline ends. The CDR3 totals 12 residues. Germline loops: CDR1 GTSNPN, CDR2 SVGIG (reference sequence). The CDR3 DNA sequence: TGTGCCTGGAGCCTCAGTCAGGGTTCCGCTTTCTTT. This translates into CAWSLSQGSAFF.

This chain connects TRBV4-1 to TRBJ2-1; TRBD2 aligns across 8 bases. J lost 7 bases, V lost 4 bases, and 15 bases had no gene match. Germline CDR1 is MGHRA and CDR2 is YSYEKL. This CDR3 contains 17 residues. The DNA of the CDR3 is TGCGCCAGCAGCCCTGGACCCAAAGCGGGAGAAACAAATGAGCAGTTCTTC. Translation: CASSPGPKAGETNEQFF.

V gene TRBV27 combines with J gene TRBJ1-5; TRBD1 aligns across 8 bases. This CDR3 is built from 18 residues. The germline V gene has CDR1 MNHEY and CDR2 SMNVEV (reference sequence). With 1 base clipped from V and 5 bases from J, the junction kept 13 bases outside the gene matches. DNA for the CDR3: TGTGCCAGCAGTTTATGGCCCCCAACAGGGGGTTTAGATCAGCCCCAGCATTTT. It codes for CASSLWPPTGGLDQPQHF.

V usage is TRBV15 and J usage is TRBJ1-4; 7 bases map to TRBD1. Germline V gives CDR1 LNHNV, CDR2 YYDKDF (reference sequence). There are 13 residues in the CDR3. Trimming took 8 bases from V and 3 from J; bases not matched to a gene: 3. The chain's CDR3 is CATPGQSNEKLFF. The CDR3 coding sequence is TGTGCCACCCCGGGACAGTCTAATGAAAAACTGTTTTTT.

The V gene is TRBV7-2, the J gene TRBJ2-1; TRBD1 agrees at 8 bases. The V and J ends lost 6 bases and 10 bases, in that order; junction bases with no gene match: 8. This CDR3 region has 13 residues. From germline, CDR1 is SGHTA and CDR2 FQGNSA. The CDR3 bases are TGTGCCAGCAGTTCGAACAGGGGGGACGAGCAGTTCTTC. As protein: CASSSNRGDEQFF.

V and J are TRBV6-1 and TRBJ1-6, with 9 bases fitting TRBD1. The CDR3 consists of 15 residues. Trimming cost V 4 bases and J 6 bases; bases outside gene matches: 4. Germline V gene data show CDR1 as MNHNS and CDR2 as SASEGT. This CDR3 is CASSGKQGANSPLHF. CDR3 coding DNA: TGTGCCAGCAGTGGTAAACAGGGGGCTAATTCACCCCTCCACTTT.

For the CDR3, the DNA is TGTGCCTGGAGTCAGGACGAGCAGTACTTC. Translated: CAWSQDEQYF. The chain recombines TRBV30 with TRBJ2-7; D call uncertain. The CDR3 runs to 10 residues. Germline lookup yields CDR1 GTSNPN and CDR2 SVGIG (reference sequence). V shed 2 bases and J shed 5 bases, with 4 bases lying between them.

The rearrangement uses TRBV28 and TRBJ1-5; 7 positions agree with TRBD1. Looked up from germline, CDR1 is MDHEN and CDR2 is SYDVKM. With 4 bases clipped from V and 0 bases from J, the junction kept 6 bases outside the gene matches. CDR3 size: 16 residues. The DNA of the CDR3 is TGTGCCAGCAGTTCTGGACAGGCATATAGCAATCAGCCCCAGCATTTT. As protein: CASSSGQAYSNQPQHF. Full variable domain (outside the CDR3, taken from reference TRBV28 and TRBJ1-5): DVKVTQSSRYLVKRTGEKVFLECVQDMDHENMFWYRQDPGLGLRLIYFSYDVKMKEKGDIPEGYSVSREKKERFSLILESASTNQTSMYLCASSSGQAYSNQPQHFGDGTRLSIL.

As for this clone: Other DNA sequences from this sample encode an identical CDR3 as well. The chain uses TRBV6-5 and TRBJ2-6; D not certain. Germline V gives CDR1 MNHEY, CDR2 SVGAGI. Trimming left V 6 bases short and J 0 bases short, with 6 bases between. The CDR3 contains 14 residues. The CDR3 DNA follows: TGTGCCAGCAGCACTGGCTCTGGGGCCAACGTCCTGACTTTC. Amino acids: CASSTGSGANVLTF.

The chain's CDR3 is CASSYSRYGEAFF. CDR3 sequence (DNA): TGTGCCAGCAGTTACTCGAGGTATGGGGAAGCTTTCTTT. The chain joins TRBV6-5 to TRBJ1-1; D remains ambiguous. V was pared by 0 bases and J by 8 bases, with 10 bases between. Germline CDR1 reads MNHEY; CDR2 reads SVGAGI. The CDR3 has 13 amino acids.

The chain has TRBV5-4 and TRBJ2-5, with D possibly TRBD2 on 5 matching bases. The CDR3 runs to 12 residues. Deletions cut 7 bases from V and 4 bases from J, with 11 bases between. The germline CDR1 and CDR2 sequences are SGHNT and YYREEE (reference sequence). CDR3 region: CASSTRPETQYF. CDR3 coding DNA: TGTGCCAGCTCCACTAGGCCAGAGACCCAGTACTTC.

The table lists this clone with a few counts. J is TRBJ2-7 and V is TRBV7-2; D may be TRBD1 (5 bases). This CDR3 region has 16 residues. V was clipped by 3 bases and J by 0 bases, with 15 bases between them. The germline CDR1 and CDR2 sequences are SGHTA and FQGNSA. The CDR3 reads CASSLFQGMNSYEQYF. The DNA for the CDR3 is TGTGCCAGCAGCTTGTTTCAGGGAATGAACTCCTACGAGCAGTACTTC.